The 29 T cell receptor beta chains given below trace back to one sample, sequenced in a study of T cell changes during pregnancy in multiple sclerosis. Repertoires were generated with immunoSEQ multiplex PCR, while TCRdb's copy carries only in-frame clones and drops some. The sample lists about 36,000 clones, about nine tenths seen once, with 0.78% in the top ten. This sample comprised CD4+ T cells from peripheral blood mononuclear cells, obtained after pregnancy. These receptors all come from a female donor in good health, enrolled as a control in a pregnancy study.

The chain carries TRBV7-2 and TRBJ2-2; 9 bases are shared with TRBD1. Per the germline V gene, CDR1 is SGHTA and CDR2 is FQGNSA. The CDR3 totals 15 residues. V trimming: 3 bases; J trimming: 7 bases; junction bases outside the gene matches: 6. The CDR3 DNA follows: TGTGCCAGCAGCTTCCTACAGGGGGCTGGCGGGGAGCTGTTTTTT. Translation gives CASSFLQGAGGELFF.

The chain joins TRBV28 to TRBJ1-2; D is ambiguous. Germline lookup yields CDR1 MDHEN and CDR2 SYDVKM. The CDR3 sequence is 13 residues long. The germline V and J ends were trimmed by 1 base and 0 bases, with 3 bases remaining between them. The DNA for the CDR3 is TGTGCCAGCAGTTTATCAGCTAACTATGGCTACACCTTC. It specifies CASSLSANYGYTF.

This clone was seen only once. The V gene is TRBV12-5, the J gene TRBJ1-5, with D possibly being TRBD1 (6 bases). V was cut by 6 bases and J by 5 bases, with 23 bases left in between. The CDR3 covers 17 residues. Germline values: CDR1 LGHNT, CDR2 FRNRAP. CDR3 amino acids: CASGFKLGRTDHQPQHF. CDR3 nucleotides: TGTGCTAGTGGATTTAAATTGGGCCGGACAGATCATCAGCCCCAGCATTTT.

This rearrangement joins TRBV7-2 to TRBJ2-1; 7 bases map to TRBD1. The CDR3 covers 15 residues. V shed 3 bases and J 2 bases; nucleotides not matched to a gene: 4. CDR1 SGHTA and CDR2 FQGNSA come from the germline V gene. The CDR3 DNA is TGTGCCAGCAGCTTCCGGGACAGTCCCTACAATGAGCAGTTCTTC. Translating it yields CASSFRDSPYNEQFF.

This chain links TRBV2 with TRBJ2-3; D is perhaps TRBD2 (5 bases). CDR1 is SNHLY, CDR2 FYNNEI, per germline. This CDR3 is built from 14 residues. V was pared by 0 bases and J by 6 bases, with 10 bases between. The CDR3 spells CASSEARAEDTQYF. The CDR3 DNA follows: TGTGCCAGCAGTGAAGCGCGAGCGGAGGATACGCAGTATTTT. The complete variable domain, with remaining parts taken from reference TRBV2 and TRBJ2-3, reads EPEVTQTPSHQVTQMGQEVILRCVPISNHLYFYWYRQILGQKVEFLVSFYNNEISEKSEIFDDQFSVERPDGSNFTLKIRSTKLEDSAMYFCASSEARAEDTQYFGPGTRLTVL.

This chain uses TRBV11-3 with TRBJ2-3, with 12 positions matching TRBD2. The ends lost 3 bases at V and 4 bases at J; junction bases unmatched: 5. Germline V lookup: CDR1 SGHNT, CDR2 YENEEA. The CDR3 consists of 16 residues. The CDR3 DNA reads as TGTGCCAGCAGCTTCTCTAGCGGGGGGGGCCCAGATACGCAGTATTTT. This codes for CASSFSSGGGPDTQYF.

The chain uses TRBV10-3 and TRBJ2-1, with 11 bases fitting TRBD2. Germline V lookup: CDR1 ENHRY, CDR2 SYGVKD. The trim removed 5 bases at V and 0 bases at J, leaving 3 bases unmatched. The length of the CDR3 is 16 residues. This chain's CDR3 is CAISPTSGDSYNEQFF. CDR3 sequence (DNA): TGTGCCATCAGTCCGACTAGCGGGGACTCCTACAATGAGCAGTTCTTC.

The V call is TRBV9, the J call TRBJ2-1, with D possibly matching TRBD2 (6 bases). The CDR3 consists of 15 residues. CDR1 SGDLS and CDR2 YYNGEE come from the germline V gene. Trimming cost V 2 bases and J 5 bases, with 14 bases left between them. The CDR3 reads CASSVGTSGNNEQFF. The DNA of the CDR3 is TGTGCCAGCAGCGTTGGGACTTCTGGAAACAATGAGCAGTTCTTC.

The rearrangement links TRBV5-1 to TRBJ2-6, with a tentative D call TRBD2 (6 bases). The CDR3 sequence is 15 residues long. The germline V gene has CDR1 SGHRS and CDR2 YFSETQ. Trimming took 2 bases from V and 4 from J, leaving 10 bases between them. CDR3 amino acids: CASSFGGSGANVLTF. CDR3 DNA: TGCGCCAGCAGCTTTGGGGGGTCAGGGGCCAACGTCCTGACTTTC. Full variable domain (rest looked up from reference TRBV5-1 and TRBJ2-6): KAGVTQTPRYLIKTRGQQVTLSCSPISGHRSVSWYQQTPGQGLQFLFEYFSETQRNKGNFPGRFSGRQFSNSRSEMNVSTLELGDSALYLCASSFGGSGANVLTFGAGSRLTVL.

The rearrangement links TRBV28 to TRBJ1-2, with D unresolved. CDR3 length: 14 residues. The V end was cut by 6 bases, the J end by 3 bases, with 14 bases between. Germline V gene lookup returns CDR1 MDHEN and CDR2 SYDVKM. DNA for the CDR3: TGTGCCAGCAGCCCCGGAGGCAGTTACTATGGCTACACCTTC. Its protein product is CASSPGGSYYGYTF.

The V gene is TRBV6-1, the J gene TRBJ2-4, with 7 bases fitting TRBD2. J lost 9 bases, V lost 1 base, and 6 bases had no gene match. The CDR3 totals 14 residues. Germline values: CDR1 MNHNS, CDR2 SASEGT. The CDR3 is CASSEDRGSGIQYF. In DNA, the CDR3 is TGTGCCAGCAGTGAAGATCGCGGGAGCGGCATTCAGTACTTC.

V and J are TRBV6-6 and TRBJ2-2, with 7 bases that match TRBD1. V dropped 10 bases and J dropped 7; count of bases not matched to a gene: 12. The germline V gene encodes CDR1 MNHNY and CDR2 SVGAGI (reference sequence). This CDR3 spans 14 amino acids. The chain's CDR3 is CATWGEGAGGELFF. The CDR3 DNA sequence: TGTGCCACCTGGGGCGAGGGGGCTGGCGGGGAGCTGTTTTTT.

This clone has just one count. V and J are TRBV21-1 and TRBJ2-7; the table assigns TRBD1, which was not confirmed against the DNA. TRBV21-1 is a documented pseudogene. CDR3 length: 15 amino acids. As DNA, the CDR3 is TGTGCCAGCAGCAAAAGGGGAACAGGGGGCTACGAGCAGTACTTC. Translating gives CASSKRGTGGYEQYF.

The rearrangement links TRBV30 to TRBJ1-2, with D possibly matching TRBD1 (6 bases). CDR3 size: 15 residues. The germline gives CDR1 GTSNPN, CDR2 SVGIG (reference sequence). V lost 2 bases to trimming and J lost 1 base, with 14 bases between them. The CDR3 DNA reads TGTGCCTGGAGTCCCAGGACAGAGATTAACTATGGCTACACCTTC. The encoded protein is CAWSPRTEINYGYTF. Based on the CDR3 plus reference TRBV30 and TRBJ1-2, the full variable domain is SQTIHQWPATLVQPVGSPLSLECTVEGTSNPNLYWYRQAAGRGLQLLFYSVGIGQISSEVPQNLSASRPQDRQFILSSKKLLLSDSGFYLCAWSPRTEINYGYTFGSGTRLTVV.

This sequence joins TRBV30 and TRBJ2-7, with D tentatively TRBD1 (6 bases). CDR1 and CDR2 (germline): GTSNPN, SVGIG (reference sequence). CDR3 length: 13 residues. V lost 7 bases and J lost 4, with 17 bases in between. The CDR3 DNA reads as TGTGCCTTCAAGGGGGACGGGGAATACGAGCAGTACTTC. This translates into CAFKGDGEYEQYF.

About this clone: Relative to the germline gene, one junction end is altered; a read error may explain this. This rearrangement joins TRBV7-7 to TRBJ2-1, with TRBD2 identical over 15 bases. Per the germline V gene, CDR1 is SSHAT and CDR2 is FNYEAQ (reference sequence). This CDR3 is 15 amino acids long. CDR3 DNA sequence: TGTGCTAGCAGCTTCGGACTAGCGGGAGGGAATGAGCAGTTCTTC. Amino acid sequence: CASSFGLAGGNEQFF.

The chain joins TRBV7-9 to TRBJ2-2, with D perhaps TRBD1 (6 bases). The CDR3 is 12 amino acids. From germline, CDR1 is SEHNR and CDR2 FQNEAQ (reference sequence). The ends were cut back, 9 bases at V and 6 bases at J, with 11 bases in the middle. The CDR3 DNA sequence: TGTGCCAGGGGACACAACTCCGGGGAGCTGTTTTTT. Protein sequence: CARGHNSGELFF.

The chain recombines TRBV5-5 with TRBJ1-5, with 8 bases matching TRBD1. The J segment lost 1 base and the V segment lost 4 bases, leaving 7 bases of the junction unmatched. Germline CDR1 is SGHKS and CDR2 is YYEKEE (reference sequence). CDR3 length equals 16 residues. Written as DNA, the CDR3 is TGTGCCAGCAGCCAACGACAGGGGTCCAGCAATCAGCCCCAGCATTTT. Translating it yields CASSQRQGSSNQPQHF. The whole variable domain, filled in from reference TRBV5-5 and TRBJ1-5, reads DAGVTQSPTHLIKTRGQQVTLRCSPISGHKSVSWYQQVLGQGPQFIFQYYEKEERGRGNFPDRFSARQFPNYSSELNVNALLLGDSALYLCASSQRQGSSNQPQHFGDGTRLSIL.

The chain uses TRBV15 and TRBJ1-5; TRBD1 might be the D (5 bases). Trimming left V 0 bases short and J 7 bases short, with 13 bases between. CDR3 length: 15 amino acids. Looked up from germline, CDR1 is LNHNV and CDR2 is YYDKDF (reference sequence). The CDR3 protein is CATSRDPRVGQPQHF. In DNA, the CDR3 is TGTGCCACCAGCAGAGATCCCAGGGTAGGGCAGCCCCAGCATTTT.

This chain joins TRBV6-5 and TRBJ1-1; D gene ambiguous. Trimming took off 4 bases at V and 5 bases at J, with 14 bases between the two ends. Germline CDR1 and CDR2: MNHEY and SVGAGI. This CDR3 spans 14 amino acids. This chain's CDR3 is CASSSYPSGTEAFF. The CDR3 DNA reads as TGTGCCAGCAGTTCCTATCCATCGGGAACTGAAGCTTTCTTT.

This chain links TRBV6-5 with TRBJ1-2, with D tentatively TRBD1 (6 bases). CDR3 length: 14 amino acids. Germline V CDR1 and CDR2: MNHEY, SVGAGI. The V gene lost 0 bases and the J gene lost 4 bases, with 9 bases spanning the gap. This CDR3 reads CASSYSAGAYGYTF. The CDR3 nucleotides are TGTGCCAGCAGTTACTCGGCAGGGGCCTATGGCTACACCTTC.

This clone was counted once. The gene calls are TRBV28 and TRBJ1-5; no definite D call. Germline V gives CDR1 MDHEN, CDR2 SYDVKM. Deletions cut 6 bases from V and 1 base from J, with 16 bases between. This CDR3 is 16 amino acids long. CDR3 sequence: CASRLAGLGSNQPQHF. The CDR3 DNA sequence: TGTGCCAGCAGACTCGCGGGGTTGGGGAGCAATCAGCCCCAGCATTTT. Looking up the rest from reference TRBV28 and TRBJ1-5 gives the full variable domain: DVKVTQSSRYLVKRTGEKVFLECVQDMDHENMFWYRQDPGLGLRLIYFSYDVKMKEKGDIPEGYSVSREKKERFSLILESASTNQTSMYLCASRLAGLGSNQPQHFGDGTRLSIL.

The chain uses TRBV30 and TRBJ1-1; TRBD1 matches 9 bases. After removal of 3 bases from V and 5 bases from J, the junction contained 4 bases not matched to a gene. Germline CDR1 and CDR2: GTSNPN and SVGIG (reference sequence). The CDR3 loop spans 13 amino acids. The CDR3 sequence: CAWRQGASTEAFF. DNA for the CDR3: TGTGCCTGGAGACAGGGGGCTTCGACTGAAGCTTTCTTT.

V and J are TRBV6-5 and TRBJ2-5; tentatively, D is TRBD2 (5 bases). Per the germline V gene, CDR1 is MNHEY and CDR2 is SVGAGI. This CDR3 is built from 13 residues. The ends were cut back, 0 bases at V and 10 bases at J, with 12 bases in the middle. The CDR3: CASSYSAGLHQYF. Here the CDR3 DNA reads TGTGCCAGCAGTTACTCTGCGGGTCTCCACCAGTACTTC.

CDR3 amino acids: CASSYSTTGEYGYTF. CDR3 DNA: TGTGCCAGCAGTTATTCTACGACAGGGGAATACGGCTACACCTTC. The chain uses TRBV6-5 and TRBJ1-2; the match to TRBD1 covers 8 bases. V was pared by 3 bases and J by 8 bases, with 11 bases of the junction left unmatched. CDR1 and CDR2 from the germline V gene are MNHEY and SVGAGI. This CDR3 is built from 15 residues.

This clone was detected once. V is TRBV11-3 and J is TRBJ2-1; maybe TRBD2 (7 bases). V gave up 3 bases and J gave up 4 bases, with 13 bases separating them. The CDR3 covers 15 residues. Germline V gives CDR1 SGHNT, CDR2 YENEEA. CDR3 residues: CASSFGGAPYNEQFF. In DNA, the CDR3 is TGTGCCAGCAGCTTTGGGGGGGCCCCGTACAATGAGCAGTTCTTC.

J is TRBJ1-5 and V is TRBV30; 8 bases agree with TRBD1. There are 17 residues in the CDR3. Germline lookup yields CDR1 GTSNPN and CDR2 SVGIG (reference sequence). V lost 2 bases to trimming and J lost 4 bases; unmatched junction nucleotides: 13. The CDR3 DNA is TGTGCCTGGAGTAGGGGGTTGACAGGGGAGAGGAATCAGCCCCAGCATTTT. This encodes CAWSRGLTGERNQPQHF.

This sequence joins TRBV9 and TRBJ1-1, with D unclear. The V end was cut by 0 bases, the J end by 1 base, with 10 bases between. There are 15 residues in the CDR3. Germline CDR1 is SGDLS and CDR2 is YYNGEE. CDR3 protein: CASSVDGDSNTEAFF. The CDR3 DNA reads as TGTGCCAGCAGCGTAGACGGTGACTCGAACACTGAAGCTTTCTTT.

V and J are TRBV28 and TRBJ1-4; no clear D gene. The CDR3 contains 13 residues. V was trimmed by 2 bases and J by 8 bases, leaving 9 bases between them. Germline V gene data show CDR1 as MDHEN and CDR2 as SYDVKM. This CDR3 reads CASSLGAVEKLFF. CDR3 coding DNA: TGTGCCAGCAGTTTAGGAGCTGTCGAAAAACTGTTTTTT.